The 14 T cell receptor beta chains given below trace back to one sample, sequenced in a study of blood T cells in healthy people across ages. Next came a second PCR, run for about 6 to 12 cycles, which used a sample-barcoded 5' primer along with a J-beta primer mix. MiXCR was run by TCRdb on the 5' RACE reads, yielding one entry per CDR3 protein. The table shows around 2 million distinct CDR3 sequences, with roughly two fifths occurring only once. The sample was blood. These receptors all come from a human donor in good health.

The chain couples TRBV7-9 to TRBJ1-1, with D possibly being TRBD1 (6 bases). Deletions cut 3 bases from V and 5 bases from J, with 16 bases between. Germline V gene data show CDR1 as SEHNR and CDR2 as FQNEAQ (reference sequence). The CDR3 has 15 amino acids. CDR3 sequence reads: CASSFAGGASTEAFF. The DNA for the CDR3 is TGTGCCAGCAGCTTCGCGGGGGGCGCTTCGACTGAAGCTTTCTTT.

The chain links TRBV5-1 to TRBJ2-5; either TRBD1 or TRBD2 may supply D (5 bases each). The CDR3 has 14 residues. Germline V gene data show CDR1 as SGHRS and CDR2 as YFSETQ. V was trimmed by 6 bases and J by 6 bases, leaving 18 bases between them. The chain's CDR3 is CASKGTGTSKTQYF. The CDR3 nucleotides read TGCGCCAGCAAGGGAACCGGGACCTCTAAGACCCAGTACTTC.

As for this clonotype: A junction end diverges from the germline sequence, so it may reflect a read error. This chain connects TRBV29-1 to TRBJ1-4; no firm D call. The germline CDR1 and CDR2 sequences are SQVTM and ANQGSEA. The CDR3 has 12 amino acids. The CDR3 protein is CSVAANDEKRFF. The CDR3 DNA sequence: TGCAGCGTAGCCGCCAATGATGAAAAACGGTTTTTT.

The chain joins TRBV7-2 to TRBJ2-6; no clear D gene. Germline V gene data show CDR1 as SGHTA and CDR2 as FQGNSA. The germline V and J ends were trimmed by 5 bases and 0 bases, with 11 bases remaining between them. The CDR3 sequence is 16 residues long. The CDR3 DNA is TGTGCCAGCAGCCCTCCCGTGGGCTCTGGGGCCAACGTCCTGACTTTC. It yields the protein CASSPPVGSGANVLTF.

This clonotype was seen a handful of times. This sequence joins TRBV7-2 and TRBJ1-5; D not resolved. Per germline, CDR1 SGHTA and CDR2 FQGNSA. V shed 1 base and J shed 0 bases, with 10 bases lying between them. The CDR3 is made up of 16 amino acids. In DNA, the CDR3 is TGTGCCAGCAGCTTAGTGTCAGATCCTAGCAATCAGCCCCAGCATTTT. Translating it yields CASSLVSDPSNQPQHF.

The genes are TRBV14 and TRBJ2-2; D remains ambiguous. In germline, CDR1 is SGHDN, CDR2 FVKESK. The CDR3 contains 17 residues. V shed 4 bases and J shed 5 bases, with 20 bases lying between them. CDR3 nucleotide sequence: TGTGCCAGCAGCCCTTACGACGGTAATAGGCGAACCGGGGAGCTGTTTTTT. Translation gives CASSPYDGNRRTGELFF.

Written as DNA, the CDR3 is TGCAGTGCTAGGTCTAGGGTGGACACTGAAGCTTTCTTT. This encodes CSARSRVDTEAFF. V usage is TRBV20-1 and J usage is TRBJ1-1; no definite D call. V lost 3 bases, J lost 3 bases, and 11 bases lay in between. This CDR3 region has 13 residues. CDR1 and CDR2 from the germline V gene are DFQATT and SNEGSKA (reference sequence).

This clonotype was counted only a few times. The junction departs from germline at one end; a sequencing error may be responsible. In nucleotides, the CDR3 is TGTGCCAGCACCTTAAGGCCACTGGGCCGAGATCAGCCCCAGCATTTT. It specifies CASTLRPLGRDQPQHF. The chain links TRBV7-2 to TRBJ1-5, with no clear D. Germline CDR1 is SGHTA and CDR2 is FQGNSA. This CDR3 has 16 residues.

V and J are TRBV15 and TRBJ2-2; weak D call: TRBD1 (7 bases). Trimming took off 1 base at V and 0 bases at J, with 18 bases between the two ends. Per the germline V gene, CDR1 is LNHNV and CDR2 is YYDKDF (reference sequence). The CDR3 has 19 residues. CDR3 region: CATSRGQGSSVTNTGELFF. The CDR3 DNA sequence: TGTGCCACCAGCAGAGGACAGGGTTCTAGCGTAACGAACACCGGGGAGCTGTTTTTT.

As for this clonotype: A much larger clone sits a single nucleotide away, making a read error possible. The gene calls are TRBV12-3 or TRBV12-4 and TRBJ2-5, with 7 bases identical to TRBD1. CDR3 length: 14 residues. V lost 6 bases and J lost 0; bases outside the gene matches: 4. The CDR3 is CASRFGTDQETQYF. The CDR3 coding sequence is TGTGCCAGCAGGTTTGGGACAGACCAAGAGACCCAGTACTTC.

The table lists this clonotype with a few counts. This chain joins TRBV15 and TRBJ2-7; a weak D match, TRBD1 (6 bases). The V end lost 5 bases, the J end lost 3 bases, and 8 bases lay between the germline ends. The germline gives CDR1 LNHNV, CDR2 YYDKDF (reference sequence). The CDR3 is made up of 12 amino acids. CDR3 nucleotides: TGTGCCACCAGCGCCAGGGGCTACGAGCAGTACTTC. Protein sequence: CATSARGYEQYF.

This clonotype was counted ten times or more. This sequence joins TRBV29-1 and TRBJ2-1, with a possible D match to TRBD1 (7 bases). Germline V gene lookup returns CDR1 SQVTM and CDR2 ANQGSEA. The CDR3 has 13 residues. The germline V and J ends were trimmed by 4 bases and 7 bases, with 14 bases remaining between them. This CDR3 is CSVGRGQWNEQFF. The CDR3 region has the DNA TGCAGCGTTGGGCGGGGACAGTGGAATGAGCAGTTCTTC.

There are a few counts of this clonotype. The rearrangement uses TRBV7-7 and TRBJ2-1; D not resolved. The V end lost 5 bases, the J end lost 5 bases, and 25 bases lay between the germline ends. This CDR3 comprises 18 residues. Germline V CDR1 and CDR2: SSHAT, FNYEAQ (reference sequence). Written as DNA, the CDR3 is TGTGCCAGCAGCCCCCGAGCTCCCGGGCAAAGGAAAAACAATGAGCAGTTCTTC. Its translation is CASSPRAPGQRKNNEQFF.

The V call is TRBV3-1, the J call TRBJ2-7, with D perhaps given as TRBD1 or TRBD2 (5 bases each). From germline, CDR1 is LGHDT and CDR2 YNNKEL (reference sequence). CDR3 length equals 17 residues. V shed 2 bases and J shed 4 bases, with 21 bases lying between them. CDR3 nucleotides: TGTGCCAGCAGCCAATCGGGTGTTGGGGGACGATTTTACGAGCAGTACTTC. This sequence encodes CASSQSGVGGRFYEQYF.